This TCR beta chain was recovered during a study of control samples from healthy donors and cancer patients. Some clones are missing from TCRdb's copy, which holds only in-frame ones; the method was immunoSEQ multiplex PCR. The sample lists approximately 150,000 clones; roughly 94% were seen once. Germline loops: CDR1 SGHAT, CDR2 FQNNGV. Trimming took 1 base from V and 5 from J, leaving 14 bases between them. The CDR3 length is 16 residues. This TCR derives from a woman under 30 in good health. V gene TRBV11-2 combines with J gene TRBJ2-2; the D gene could be TRBD1 or TRBD2 (5 bases each). Sequencing used blood. The CDR3 reads CASSLVWDPRTGELFF. As DNA, the CDR3 is TGTGCCAGCAGCTTAGTGTGGGACCCAAGGACCGGGGAGCTGTTTTTT.